The 10 T cell receptor beta chains reported below all come from one sample, sequenced in a study of CD8 T cell repertoires and HIV-1 epitope variants. These receptors lack a known antigen. Data came from immunoSEQ multiplex PCR; TCRdb stores just in-frame clones and leaves some out. This repertoire shows approximately 6,000 clones, about three fifths found once; its top ten account for around 43%. Sequencing was carried out using cultured CD8+ T cells derived from PBMCs. Receptors were obtained from a male donor with HIV.

This clone appeared a few times. CDR3 protein: CASSVGEAGYNSPLHF. In DNA, the CDR3 is TGTGCCAGCAGCGTAGGGGAGGCTGGGTATAATTCACCCCTCCACTTT. The rearrangement uses TRBV9 and TRBJ1-6; D uncertain. Per germline, CDR1 SGDLS and CDR2 YYNGEE. The CDR3 sequence is 16 residues long. V gave up 0 bases and J gave up 4 bases, with 11 bases separating them. Filled out from reference TRBV9 and TRBJ1-6, the complete variable domain reads DSGVTQTPKHLITATGQRVTLRCSPRSGDLSVYWYQQSLDQGLQFLIQYYNGEERAKGNILERFSAQQFPDLHSELNLSSLELGDSALYFCASSVGEAGYNSPLHFGNGTRLTVT.

V and J are TRBV7-9 and TRBJ1-2; D is unclear. Germline CDR1 reads SEHNR; CDR2 reads FQNEAQ (reference sequence). The CDR3 has 16 amino acids. The V end lost 5 bases, the J end lost 6 bases, and 22 bases lay between the germline ends. The CDR3 nucleotides are TGTGCCAGCAGCCACGCCGGAGTGGTTGGGCAAGATGGCTACACCTTC. This codes for CASSHAGVVGQDGYTF.

The chain has TRBV27 and TRBJ2-3, with 8 nucleotides matching TRBD2. The junction had 9 bases not matched to a gene; V was cut back by 6 bases and J by 1 base. Germline values: CDR1 MNHEY, CDR2 SMNVEV (reference sequence). This CDR3 is built from 16 residues. The CDR3 sequence is CASRHTTTSGTDTQYF. The CDR3 coding sequence is TGTGCCAGCAGACATACGACGACTAGCGGCACAGATACGCAGTATTTT.

The V and J genes are TRBV7-6 and TRBJ2-1; D uncertain. The CDR3 is made up of 12 amino acids. Between the trimmed V and J ends, which lost 1 base and 9 bases, there was a span of 7 bases. CDR1 and CDR2 (germline): SGHVS, FNYEAQ. The CDR3 region is CASSLGYSEQFF. DNA for the CDR3: TGTGCCAGCAGCTTAGGTTACTCTGAGCAGTTCTTC.

V is TRBV7-8 and J is TRBJ2-1; either TRBD1 or TRBD2 may fit D (5 bases each). The CDR3 spans 15 residues. The V and J ends lost 2 bases and 8 bases respectively, with 16 bases between them. CDR1 and CDR2 (germline): SGHVS, FQNEAQ. Here the CDR3 DNA reads TGTGCCAGCAGCTTAACACGGGGCCCCTCGGATGAGCAGTTCTTC. Translated, it gives CASSLTRGPSDEQFF.

The V call is TRBV6-1, the J call TRBJ1-1; 9 nucleotides align to TRBD1. The CDR3 is 13 amino acids. Germline V gene data show CDR1 as MNHNS and CDR2 as SASEGT. The V gene end was trimmed by 6 bases and the J gene end by 3 bases; junction bases not matched to a gene: 2. The CDR3: CASRWTGDTEAFF. In DNA, the CDR3 is TGTGCCAGCAGATGGACAGGGGACACTGAAGCTTTCTTT.

This chain links TRBV6-5 with TRBJ2-1; D perhaps matches TRBD2 (5 bases). Germline-derived CDR1 and CDR2 are MNHEY and SVGAGI. The CDR3 covers 13 residues. The V end was cut by 4 bases, the J end by 9 bases, with 13 bases between. For the CDR3, the DNA is TGTGCCAGCAGTTTTGTAGCGCGGGCTGAGCAGTTCTTC. It translates to CASSFVARAEQFF.

The genes are TRBV5-6 and TRBJ2-3; unclear D gene. This CDR3 comprises 12 residues. The V end lost 3 bases, the J end lost 0 bases, and 2 bases lay between the germline ends. Germline V lookup: CDR1 SGHDT, CDR2 YYEEEE. CDR3 loop: CASSSSTDTQYF. Here the CDR3 DNA reads TGTGCCAGCAGCTCTAGCACAGATACGCAGTATTTT.

The chain joins TRBV29-1 to TRBJ2-3; the D gene could be TRBD1 or TRBD2 (5 bases each). Germline V gives CDR1 SQVTM, CDR2 ANQGSEA. V was cut by 3 bases and J by 3 bases, with 16 bases left in between. The CDR3 is 15 amino acids. The CDR3, as DNA: TGCAGCGTTGACGGGACCGAAGGGGTTACAGATACGCAGTATTTT. Residues: CSVDGTEGVTDTQYF.

The genes are TRBV9 and TRBJ2-2; no clear D gene. V was shortened by 6 bases and J by 6 bases, with 15 bases between the two germline ends. The CDR3 is 14 amino acids. Germline CDR1 SGDLS, CDR2 YYNGEE. In DNA form, the CDR3 reads TGTGCCAGCACCACTAATAGTAGGTCCGGGGAGCTGTTTTTT. Amino acid sequence: CASTTNSRSGELFF.